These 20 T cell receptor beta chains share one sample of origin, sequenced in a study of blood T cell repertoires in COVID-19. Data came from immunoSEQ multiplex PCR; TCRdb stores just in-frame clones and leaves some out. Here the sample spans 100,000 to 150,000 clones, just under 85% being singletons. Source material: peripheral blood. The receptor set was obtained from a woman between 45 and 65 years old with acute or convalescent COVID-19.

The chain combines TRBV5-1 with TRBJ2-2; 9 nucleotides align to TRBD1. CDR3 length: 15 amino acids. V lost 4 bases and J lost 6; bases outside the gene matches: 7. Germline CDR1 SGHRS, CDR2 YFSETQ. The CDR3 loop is CASSLRQGDAGELFF. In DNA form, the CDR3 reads TGCGCCAGCAGCCTACGACAGGGGGACGCCGGGGAGCTGTTTTTT.

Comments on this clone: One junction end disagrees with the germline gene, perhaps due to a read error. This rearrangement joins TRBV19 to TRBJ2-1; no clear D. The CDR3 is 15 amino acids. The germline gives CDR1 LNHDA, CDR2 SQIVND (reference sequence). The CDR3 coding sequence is TGTGCCAGTAACTTTAGGAGAGGCTCCCACAATGAGCAGTTCTTC. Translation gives CASNFRRGSHNEQFF.

The DNA of the CDR3 is TGTGCCAGCAGCATCGGACAGGGGGCCTACGAGCAGTACTTC. Translation: CASSIGQGAYEQYF. The chain links TRBV11-2 to TRBJ2-7; 10 bases align to TRBD1. CDR3 length: 14 residues. The germline V gene encodes CDR1 SGHAT and CDR2 FQNNGV. With V trimmed by 5 bases and J by 2 bases, 3 bases remained unmatched.

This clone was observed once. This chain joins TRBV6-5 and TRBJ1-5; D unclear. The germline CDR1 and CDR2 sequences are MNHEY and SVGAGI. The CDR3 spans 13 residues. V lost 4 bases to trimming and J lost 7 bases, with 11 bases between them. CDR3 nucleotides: TGTGCCAGCAGTTCTTCCGCGGTCCAGCCCCAGCATTTT. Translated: CASSSSAVQPQHF.

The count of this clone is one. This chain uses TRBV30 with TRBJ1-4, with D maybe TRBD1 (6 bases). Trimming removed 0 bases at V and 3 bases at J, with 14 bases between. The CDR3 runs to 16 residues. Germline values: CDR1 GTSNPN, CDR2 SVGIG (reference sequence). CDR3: CAWSVRTGTANEKLFF. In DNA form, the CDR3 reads TGTGCCTGGAGTGTACGCACAGGGACGGCTAATGAAAAACTGTTTTTT.

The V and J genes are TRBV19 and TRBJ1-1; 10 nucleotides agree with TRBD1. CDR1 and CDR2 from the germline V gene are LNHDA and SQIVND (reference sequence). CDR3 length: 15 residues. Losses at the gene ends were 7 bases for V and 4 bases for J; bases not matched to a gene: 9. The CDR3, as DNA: TGTGCCAGTATCCCCGGGACAGGGGAAGGCACTGAAGCTTTCTTT. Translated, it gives CASIPGTGEGTEAFF.

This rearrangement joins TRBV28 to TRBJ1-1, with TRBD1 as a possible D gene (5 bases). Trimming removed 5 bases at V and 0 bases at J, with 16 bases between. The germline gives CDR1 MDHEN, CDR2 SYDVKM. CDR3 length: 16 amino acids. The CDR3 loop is CASSLRGTFMNTEAFF. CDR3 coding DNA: TGTGCCAGCAGTCTACGGGGGACGTTCATGAACACTGAAGCTTTCTTT. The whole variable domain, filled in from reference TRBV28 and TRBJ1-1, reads DVKVTQSSRYLVKRTGEKVFLECVQDMDHENMFWYRQDPGLGLRLIYFSYDVKMKEKGDIPEGYSVSREKKERFSLILESASTNQTSMYLCASSLRGTFMNTEAFFGQGTRLTVV.

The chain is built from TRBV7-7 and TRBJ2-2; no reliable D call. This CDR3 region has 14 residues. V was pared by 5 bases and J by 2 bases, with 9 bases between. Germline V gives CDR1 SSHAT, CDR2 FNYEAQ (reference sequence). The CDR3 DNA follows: TGTGCCAGCAGCCCCGTCCTCAACACCGGGGAGCTGTTTTTT. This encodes CASSPVLNTGELFF. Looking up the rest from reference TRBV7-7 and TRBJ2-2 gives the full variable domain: GAGVSQSPRYKVTKRGQDVTLRCDPISSHATLYWYQQALGQGPEFLTYFNYEAQPDKSGLPSDRFSAERPEGSISTLTIQRTEQRDSAMYRCASSPVLNTGELFFGEGSRLTVL.

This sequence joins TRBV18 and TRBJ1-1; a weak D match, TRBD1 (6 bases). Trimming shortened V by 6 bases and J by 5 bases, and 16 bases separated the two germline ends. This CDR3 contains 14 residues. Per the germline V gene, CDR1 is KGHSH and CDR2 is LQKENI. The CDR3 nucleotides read TGTGCCAGCTCGCGGGCGGGGGCACAAACTGAAGCTTTCTTT. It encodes CASSRAGAQTEAFF.

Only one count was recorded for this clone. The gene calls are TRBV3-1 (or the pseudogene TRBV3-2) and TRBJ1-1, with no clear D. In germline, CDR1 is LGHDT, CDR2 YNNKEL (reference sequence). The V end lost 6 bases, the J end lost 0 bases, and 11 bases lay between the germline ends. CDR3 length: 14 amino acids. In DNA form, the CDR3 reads TGTGCCAGCAGTCGACAACCAATGAACACTGAAGCTTTCTTT. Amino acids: CASSRQPMNTEAFF.

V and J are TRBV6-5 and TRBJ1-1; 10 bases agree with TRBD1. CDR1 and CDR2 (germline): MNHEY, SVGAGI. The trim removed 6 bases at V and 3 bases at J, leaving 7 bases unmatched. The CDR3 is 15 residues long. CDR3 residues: CASRRQGAAYTEAFF. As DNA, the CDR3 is TGTGCCAGCAGGAGACAGGGGGCCGCCTACACTGAAGCTTTCTTT.

DNA for the CDR3: TGTGCCAGCAGCCAAGGCCTCAGGGGAATAACAGATACGCAGTATTTT. Translated, it gives CASSQGLRGITDTQYF. V gene TRBV4-2 combines with J gene TRBJ2-3; TRBD1 might be the D (6 bases). Germline loops: CDR1 LGHNA, CDR2 YNFKEQ. CDR3 size: 16 residues. V was pared by 1 base and J by 3 bases, with 14 bases between.

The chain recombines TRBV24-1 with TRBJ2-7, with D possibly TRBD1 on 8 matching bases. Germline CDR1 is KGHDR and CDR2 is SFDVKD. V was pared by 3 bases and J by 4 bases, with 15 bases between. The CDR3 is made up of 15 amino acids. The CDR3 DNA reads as TGTGCCACCAGTGATCCCGGACAGGGACTATACGAGCAGTACTTC. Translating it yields CATSDPGQGLYEQYF.

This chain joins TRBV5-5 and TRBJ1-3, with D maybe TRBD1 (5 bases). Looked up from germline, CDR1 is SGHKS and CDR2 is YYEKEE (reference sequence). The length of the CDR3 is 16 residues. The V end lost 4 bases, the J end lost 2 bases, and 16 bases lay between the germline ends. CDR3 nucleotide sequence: TGTGCCAGCAGCATGGACATGATCGGAGCTGGAAACACCATATATTTT. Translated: CASSMDMIGAGNTIYF.

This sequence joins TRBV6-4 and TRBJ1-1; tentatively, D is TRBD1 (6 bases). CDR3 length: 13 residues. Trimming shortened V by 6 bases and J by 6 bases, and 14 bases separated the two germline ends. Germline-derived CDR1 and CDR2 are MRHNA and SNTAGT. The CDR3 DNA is TGTGCCAGCAGACTACAGGGTAACGCTGAAGCTTTCTTT. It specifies CASRLQGNAEAFF.

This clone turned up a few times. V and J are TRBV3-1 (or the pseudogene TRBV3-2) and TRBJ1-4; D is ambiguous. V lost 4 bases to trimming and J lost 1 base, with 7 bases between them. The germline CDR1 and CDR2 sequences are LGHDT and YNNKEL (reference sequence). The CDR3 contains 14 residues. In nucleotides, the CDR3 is TGTGCCAGCAGCCGCGGAAAAACTAATGAAAAACTGTTTTTT. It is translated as CASSRGKTNEKLFF.

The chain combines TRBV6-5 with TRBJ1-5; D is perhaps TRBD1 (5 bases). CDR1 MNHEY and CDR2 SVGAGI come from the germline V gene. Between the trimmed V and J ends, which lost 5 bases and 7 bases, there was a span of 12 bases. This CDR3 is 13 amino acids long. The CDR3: CASSQTVLQPQHF. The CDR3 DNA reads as TGTGCCAGCAGTCAGACAGTCCTCCAGCCCCAGCATTTT.

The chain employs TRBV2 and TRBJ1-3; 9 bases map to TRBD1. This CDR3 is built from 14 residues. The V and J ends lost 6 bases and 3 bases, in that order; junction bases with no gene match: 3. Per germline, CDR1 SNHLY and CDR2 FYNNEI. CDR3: CASRMDRGGNTIYF. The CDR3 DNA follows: TGTGCCAGCAGGATGGACAGGGGTGGAAACACCATATATTTT.

The chain's CDR3 is CASSYLGQGNTEAFF. The CDR3 DNA reads as TGTGCCAGCAGTTACTTGGGACAGGGGAACACTGAAGCTTTCTTT. V and J are TRBV6-5 and TRBJ1-1; 9 nucleotides line up with TRBD1. V gave up 1 base and J gave up 1 base; unmatched junction bases: 1. The CDR3 spans 15 residues. CDR1 and CDR2 from the germline V gene are MNHEY and SVGAGI.

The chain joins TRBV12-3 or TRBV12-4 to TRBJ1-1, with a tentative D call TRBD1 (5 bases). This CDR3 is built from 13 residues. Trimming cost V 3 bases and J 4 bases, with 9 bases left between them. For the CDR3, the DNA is TGTGCCAGCAGTTTTGGGGGAGGCACTGAAGCTTTCTTT. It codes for CASSFGGGTEAFF.